The rows below give T cell receptor beta chains drawn from one sample of a study of T cells in Graves' hyperthyroidism and ophthalmopathy. TCRdb itself ran the multiplex PCR reads through MiXCR, one entry per CDR3 protein. Here the sample spans about 250,000 distinct CDR3 sequences, about 20% being singletons. Sequenced: blood. These receptors all stem from a man aged 25-45 years with Graves' ophthalmopathy. CDR3s leave out the opening cysteine and the closing phenylalanine or tryptophan. The order of the fields is J gene, clone size, V gene, CDR3 protein. The size of a clone is reported for some rows only, either as once, few or many, or as a class for expanded clones.

J gene: TRBJ2-1
clone size: many
V gene: TRBV29-1
CDR3 protein: SVPTGGSYNEQF

J gene: TRBJ1-2
clone size: -
V gene: TRBV5-1
CDR3 protein: ASSWGSGGDGYT

J gene: TRBJ2-3
clone size: -
V gene: TRBV15
CDR3 protein: ATSSPLGGTDTQY

J gene: TRBJ1-2
clone size: -
V gene: TRBV28
CDR3 protein: ASSMAGGIAYGYT

J gene: TRBJ2-7
clone size: few
V gene: TRBV9
CDR3 protein: ASSVSVGVIYEQY

J gene: TRBJ2-1
clone size: many
V gene: TRBV30
CDR3 protein: AWNQGIAGYNEQF

J gene: TRBJ2-2
clone size: few
V gene: TRBV11-3
CDR3 protein: ASTWDRRPGELF

J gene: TRBJ1-2
clone size: few
V gene: TRBV6-1
CDR3 protein: ASRQGTYGYT

J gene: TRBJ2-3
clone size: -
V gene: TRBV5-1
CDR3 protein: ASSLARRGPDTQY

J gene: TRBJ2-1
clone size: -
V gene: TRBV19
CDR3 protein: ATKREGQYNEQF

J gene: TRBJ2-3
clone size: once
V gene: TRBV3-1
CDR3 protein: ASSQEGQGADTQY

J gene: TRBJ2-2
clone size: -
V gene: TRBV2
CDR3 protein: ASTQAGHLTGELF

J gene: TRBJ1-5
clone size: few
V gene: TRBV18
CDR3 protein: ASSPGGAGQPQH

J gene: TRBJ1-2
clone size: few
V gene: TRBV9
CDR3 protein: ASSGGTGNYGYT

J gene: TRBJ2-1
clone size: few
V gene: TRBV5-1
CDR3 protein: ASTWAGTYNEQF

J gene: TRBJ2-7
clone size: many
V gene: TRBV5-6
CDR3 protein: ASSPKLATRGYEQY

J gene: TRBJ2-4
clone size: few
V gene: TRBV9
CDR3 protein: ASSVGAGVAKNIQY

J gene: TRBJ1-4
clone size: few
V gene: TRBV5-5
CDR3 protein: ASSLYGGGDEKLF

J gene: TRBJ2-2
clone size: -
V gene: TRBV27
CDR3 protein: ASRPGQGDTGELF

J gene: TRBJ2-7
clone size: many
V gene: TRBV25-1
CDR3 protein: ASSGPRGGRVYEQY

J gene: TRBJ1-3
clone size: -
V gene: TRBV19
CDR3 protein: ASRPARFRRGNTIY

J gene: TRBJ2-2
clone size: many
V gene: TRBV2
CDR3 protein: ASSFSERTTGELF

J gene: TRBJ2-7
clone size: -
V gene: TRBV20-1
CDR3 protein: SASAGVNLYEQY

J gene: TRBJ2-1
clone size: -
V gene: TRBV3-1
CDR3 protein: ASSQVSAGRLNNEQF

J gene: TRBJ1-2
clone size: -
V gene: TRBV27
CDR3 protein: ASSSRDRGLIGYT

J gene: TRBJ2-1
clone size: -
V gene: TRBV7-4
CDR3 protein: ASSSRDYNEQF

J gene: TRBJ2-5
clone size: -
V gene: TRBV19
CDR3 protein: ASSMRASGNQETQY

J gene: TRBJ2-1
clone size: -
V gene: TRBV9
CDR3 protein: ASSSRGAGGFIGDEQF

J gene: TRBJ1-3
clone size: many
V gene: TRBV3-1
CDR3 protein: ASSQGGHTIY

J gene: TRBJ2-7
clone size: -
V gene: TRBV7-9
CDR3 protein: ASSLERVGNYEQY

J gene: TRBJ2-1
clone size: -
V gene: TRBV5-6
CDR3 protein: ASSWRTGGNNEQF

J gene: TRBJ2-5
clone size: -
V gene: TRBV7-2
CDR3 protein: ASSVPGQGQFWGETQY

J gene: TRBJ2-7
clone size: -
V gene: TRBV20-1
CDR3 protein: SARDTITGSFNEQY

J gene: TRBJ2-3
clone size: -
V gene: TRBV20-1
CDR3 protein: SARFGNQADTQY

J gene: TRBJ2-1
clone size: -
V gene: TRBV4-1
CDR3 protein: ASSQLTGEQF

J gene: TRBJ1-6
clone size: many
V gene: TRBV28
CDR3 protein: ASSFNPDRGNSPLH

J gene: TRBJ2-2
clone size: -
V gene: TRBV15
CDR3 protein: ATSRDRLAMNTGELF

J gene: TRBJ1-2
clone size: many
V gene: TRBV3-1
CDR3 protein: ASSQVTGLGYT

J gene: TRBJ2-1
clone size: -
V gene: TRBV18
CDR3 protein: ASSSSGTANEQF

J gene: TRBJ1-2
clone size: -
V gene: TRBV5-1
CDR3 protein: ASSDGTPLNDGYT

J gene: TRBJ2-2
clone size: -
V gene: TRBV11-3
CDR3 protein: ASRPTSGSRTGELF

J gene: TRBJ1-2
clone size: few
V gene: TRBV11-1
CDR3 protein: ASSSQGGYGYT

J gene: TRBJ2-2
clone size: few
V gene: TRBV7-2
CDR3 protein: ASSRSGRTNTGELF

J gene: TRBJ2-2
clone size: few
V gene: TRBV19
CDR3 protein: ASSRSAGLGTGELF

J gene: TRBJ1-5
clone size: few
V gene: TRBV28
CDR3 protein: ASSPQGARNQPQH

J gene: TRBJ2-1
clone size: few
V gene: TRBV19
CDR3 protein: ASSIGGRALPEQF

J gene: TRBJ2-7
clone size: few
V gene: TRBV7-2
CDR3 protein: ASSLIDSEQY

J gene: TRBJ2-1
clone size: many
V gene: TRBV12-3/TRBV12-4
CDR3 protein: ASIWGGRPYNEQF

J gene: TRBJ2-1
clone size: -
V gene: TRBV7-2
CDR3 protein: ASSSSFRSYNEQF

J gene: TRBJ1-2
clone size: many
V gene: TRBV20-1
CDR3 protein: SASRGGEVGYT

J gene: TRBJ2-5
clone size: few
V gene: TRBV7-2
CDR3 protein: ASSAVRQGAVKTQY

J gene: TRBJ2-1
clone size: few
V gene: TRBV2
CDR3 protein: ASSDRQGGYNEQF

J gene: TRBJ2-1
clone size: -
V gene: TRBV19
CDR3 protein: ASMTSGSLSYNEQF

J gene: TRBJ1-5
clone size: few
V gene: TRBV4-1
CDR3 protein: ASSLIDGNQPQH